This TCR beta chain came from a study of blood T cell repertoires in COVID-19. Study at large: COVID-19 samples from acute and convalescent phases originated in the United States, Italy and Spain. T cells, B-cell-depleted T cells, or PBMCs supplied cDNA or gDNA.

Original data processing: How many nucleated cells were present was estimated from reference gene primer amplification. Sequencing used immunoSEQ multiplex PCR; TCRdb keeps in-frame clones, though not all of them. V, J and clone size are those of that table, while D and trimming were read from the DNA. The sample has 450,000 or so clones; approximately 89% are singletons. Germline CDR1 and CDR2: MGHRA and YSYEKL. The V end lost 1 base, the J end lost 3 bases, and 7 bases lay between the germline ends. The CDR3 totals 13 residues. Seattle researchers signed up patients amid active infection and tracked them longitudinally.

This sequence originates from a man younger than 35 with COVID-19, enrolled during active disease. The sequencing input was peripheral blood. This chain uses TRBV4-1 with TRBJ2-7; no reliable D call. The CDR3 DNA follows: TGCGCCAGCAGCCAAGGGCCATTCTACGAGCAGTACTTC. This sequence encodes CASSQGPFYEQYF.